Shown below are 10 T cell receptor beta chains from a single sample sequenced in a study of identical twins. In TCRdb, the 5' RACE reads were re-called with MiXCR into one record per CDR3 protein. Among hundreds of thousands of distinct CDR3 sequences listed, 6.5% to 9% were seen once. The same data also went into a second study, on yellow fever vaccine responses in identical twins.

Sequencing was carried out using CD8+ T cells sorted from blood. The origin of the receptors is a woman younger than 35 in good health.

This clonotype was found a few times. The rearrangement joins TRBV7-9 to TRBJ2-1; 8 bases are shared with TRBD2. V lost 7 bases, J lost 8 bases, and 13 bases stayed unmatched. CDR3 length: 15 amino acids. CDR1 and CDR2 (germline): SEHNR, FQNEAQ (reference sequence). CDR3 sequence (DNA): TGTGCCAGCAACATCCTCGGGGGGGATGTCGATGAGCAGTTCTTC. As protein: CASNILGGDVDEQFF.

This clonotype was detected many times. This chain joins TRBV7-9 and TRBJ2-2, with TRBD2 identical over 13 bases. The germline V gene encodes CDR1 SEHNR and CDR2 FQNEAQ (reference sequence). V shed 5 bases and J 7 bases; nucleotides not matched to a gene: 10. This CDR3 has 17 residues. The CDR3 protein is CASSPPTSGRAIGELFF. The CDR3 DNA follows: TGTGCCAGCAGCCCCCCTACTAGCGGGAGGGCCATCGGGGAGCTGTTTTTT.

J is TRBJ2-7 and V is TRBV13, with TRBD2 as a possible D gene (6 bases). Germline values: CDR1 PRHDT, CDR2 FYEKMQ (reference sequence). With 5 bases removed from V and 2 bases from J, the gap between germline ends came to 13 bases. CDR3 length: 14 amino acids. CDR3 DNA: TGTGCCAGCAGCCCCGGCGGGAAAACCTACGAGCAGTACTTC. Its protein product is CASSPGGKTYEQYF.

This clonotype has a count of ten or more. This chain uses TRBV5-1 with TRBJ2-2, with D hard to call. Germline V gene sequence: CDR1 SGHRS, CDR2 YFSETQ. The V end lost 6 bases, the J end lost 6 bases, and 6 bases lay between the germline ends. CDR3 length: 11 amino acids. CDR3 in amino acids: CASISAGELFF. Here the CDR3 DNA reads TGCGCCAGCATATCCGCCGGGGAGCTGTTTTTT.

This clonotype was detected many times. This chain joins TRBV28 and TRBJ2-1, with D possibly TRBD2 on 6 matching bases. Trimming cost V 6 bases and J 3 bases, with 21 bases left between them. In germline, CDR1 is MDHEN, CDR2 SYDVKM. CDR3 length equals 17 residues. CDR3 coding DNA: TGTGCCAGCAGCCCCACTTGGGGACTGGGAATCTACAATGAGCAGTTCTTC. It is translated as CASSPTWGLGIYNEQFF.

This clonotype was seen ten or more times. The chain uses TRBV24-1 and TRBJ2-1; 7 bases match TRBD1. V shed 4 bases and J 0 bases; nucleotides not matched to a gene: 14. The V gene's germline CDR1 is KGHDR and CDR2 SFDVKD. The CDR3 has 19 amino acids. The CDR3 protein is CATSEGYLDGTDSYNEQFF. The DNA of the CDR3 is TGTGCCACCAGTGAGGGTTACCTAGACGGGACAGACTCCTACAATGAGCAGTTCTTC.

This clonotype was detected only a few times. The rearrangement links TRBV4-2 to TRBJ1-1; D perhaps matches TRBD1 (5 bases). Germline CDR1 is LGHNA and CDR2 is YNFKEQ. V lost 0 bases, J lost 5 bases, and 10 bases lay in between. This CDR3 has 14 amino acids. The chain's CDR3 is CASSQELGRTEAFF. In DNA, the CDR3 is TGTGCCAGCAGCCAAGAGCTGGGACGGACTGAAGCTTTCTTT.

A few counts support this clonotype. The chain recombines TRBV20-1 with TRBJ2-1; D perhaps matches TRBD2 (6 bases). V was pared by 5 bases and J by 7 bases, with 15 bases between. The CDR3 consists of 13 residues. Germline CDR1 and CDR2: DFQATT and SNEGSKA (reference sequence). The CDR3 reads CSAWWGEVNEQFF. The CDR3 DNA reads TGCAGTGCTTGGTGGGGGGAAGTAAATGAGCAGTTCTTC.

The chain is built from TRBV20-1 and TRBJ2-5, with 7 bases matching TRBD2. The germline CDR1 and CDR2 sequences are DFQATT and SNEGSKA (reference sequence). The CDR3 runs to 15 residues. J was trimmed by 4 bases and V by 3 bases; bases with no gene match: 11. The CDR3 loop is CSASQSDGLVETQYF. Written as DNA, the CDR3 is TGCAGTGCTAGCCAATCCGATGGACTAGTAGAGACCCAGTACTTC.

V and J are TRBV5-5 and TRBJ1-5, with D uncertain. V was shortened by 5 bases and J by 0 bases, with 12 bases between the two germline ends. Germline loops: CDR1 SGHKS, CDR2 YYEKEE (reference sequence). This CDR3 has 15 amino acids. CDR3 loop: CASRIAGDSNQPQHF. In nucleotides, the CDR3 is TGTGCCAGCAGGATAGCGGGTGATAGCAATCAGCCCCAGCATTTT.